This TCR beta chain emerged from a study of metastatic and nonmetastatic thyroid tumors. For the study at large: A comparison of repertoires was made across blood and tumor or nodule tissue from malignant and benign thyroid patients.

This clone turned up a few times. Its antigen is not identified. A read error is possible here, since a much larger clone lies one base away. Until they underwent thyroid surgery, no patient had received any treatment. The study's findings and limits: Benign nodules were reported to have significantly lower TCR beta diversity than malignant thyroid tumors, in blood and tumor.

Unmatched junction bases numbered 6, after V lost 1 base and J lost 7 bases. CDR1 and CDR2 (germline): SGHTA, FQGNSA. The CDR3 spans 16 residues. TCRdb re-analyzed the PCR reads using MiXCR. Of under 35,000 clones in the sample, 15% to 20% were seen once. Sequenced: blood. This TCR came from a female donor with papillary thyroid cancer or a benign thyroid nodule (not recorded which). Some clones in this sample may be carry-over from other donors' samples. The chain is built from TRBV7-2 and TRBJ2-4, with TRBD2 identical over 11 bases. For the CDR3, the DNA is TGTGCCAGCAGCTTAGAGGCTAGCGGGAGGTGGAACATTCAGTACTTC. Protein sequence: CASSLEASGRWNIQYF.